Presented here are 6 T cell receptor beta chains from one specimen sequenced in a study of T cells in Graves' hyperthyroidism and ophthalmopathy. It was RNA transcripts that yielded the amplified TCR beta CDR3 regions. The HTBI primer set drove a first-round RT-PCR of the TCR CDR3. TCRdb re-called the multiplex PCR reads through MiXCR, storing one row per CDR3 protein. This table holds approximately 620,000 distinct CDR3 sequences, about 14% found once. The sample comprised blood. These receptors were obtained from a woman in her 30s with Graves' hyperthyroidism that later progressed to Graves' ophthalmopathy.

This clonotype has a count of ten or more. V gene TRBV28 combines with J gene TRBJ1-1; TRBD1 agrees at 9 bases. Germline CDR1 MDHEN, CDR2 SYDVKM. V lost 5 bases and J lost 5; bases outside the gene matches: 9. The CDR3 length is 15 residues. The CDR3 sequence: CASSVQQGARTEAFF. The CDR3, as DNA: TGTGCCAGCAGTGTCCAACAGGGGGCTCGGACTGAAGCTTTCTTT.

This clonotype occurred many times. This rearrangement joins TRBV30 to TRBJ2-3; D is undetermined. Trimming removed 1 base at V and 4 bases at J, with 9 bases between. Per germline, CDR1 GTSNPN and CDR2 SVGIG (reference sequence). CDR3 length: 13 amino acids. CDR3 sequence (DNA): TGTGCCTGGAGTGAAGGGTCCCCAGATACGCAGTATTTT. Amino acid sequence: CAWSEGSPDTQYF.

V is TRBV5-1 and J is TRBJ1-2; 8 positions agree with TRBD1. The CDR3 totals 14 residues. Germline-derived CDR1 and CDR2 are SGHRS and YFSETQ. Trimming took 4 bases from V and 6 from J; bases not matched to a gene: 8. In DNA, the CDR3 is TGCGCCAGCAGCGTGACAGGGGAATTGGATGGCTACACCTTC. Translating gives CASSVTGELDGYTF.

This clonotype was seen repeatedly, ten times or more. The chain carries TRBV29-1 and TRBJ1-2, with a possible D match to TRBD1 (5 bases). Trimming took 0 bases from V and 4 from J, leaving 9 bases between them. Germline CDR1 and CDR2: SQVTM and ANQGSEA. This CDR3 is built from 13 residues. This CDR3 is CSVEERQIYGYTF. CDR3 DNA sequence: TGCAGCGTTGAAGAAAGACAGATCTATGGCTACACCTTC.

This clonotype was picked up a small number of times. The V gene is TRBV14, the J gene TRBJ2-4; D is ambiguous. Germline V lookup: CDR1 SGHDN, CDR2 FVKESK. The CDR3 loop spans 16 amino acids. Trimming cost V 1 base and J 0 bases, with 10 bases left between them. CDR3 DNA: TGTGCCAGCAGCCAAGTAGGCTCAGTAGCCAAAAACATTCAGTACTTC. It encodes CASSQVGSVAKNIQYF.

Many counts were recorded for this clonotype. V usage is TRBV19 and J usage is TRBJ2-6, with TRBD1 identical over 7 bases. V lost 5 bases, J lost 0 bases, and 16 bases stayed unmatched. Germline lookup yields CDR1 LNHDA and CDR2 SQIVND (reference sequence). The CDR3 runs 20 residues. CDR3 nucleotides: TGTGCCAGTAGTGGTCCCGGGACAGCGCGATCCTACTCTGGGGCCAACGTCCTGACTTTC. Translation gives CASSGPGTARSYSGANVLTF.